Listed below are T cell receptor beta chains from one sample, sequenced in a study of blood T cells in healthy people across ages. A single record per CDR3 protein comes from TCRdb applying MiXCR to the 5' RACE reads. The table includes about 1.4 million distinct CDR3 sequences, 59% detected once. Specimen: blood. Receptor source: a man aged 18 to 30 in good health. The CDR3 runs from the conserved cysteine through the conserved F or W. The D gene is left open where the match is weak.

d_call: -
v_call: TRBV29-1
cdr3_length: 13
cdr3_aa: CSVAGQTPYEQYF

d_call: -
v_call: TRBV4-2
cdr3_length: 17
cdr3_aa: CASSRKSGDASFNEQFF

d_call: -
v_call: TRBV20-1
cdr3_length: 16
cdr3_aa: CSADPGDDGTYNEQFF

d_call: -
v_call: TRBV11-1
cdr3_length: 16
cdr3_aa: CASSPVGGHKGNEQFF

d_call: -
v_call: TRBV10-3
cdr3_length: 14
cdr3_aa: CAISHKNSNQPQHF

d_call: TRBD1
v_call: TRBV4-1
cdr3_length: 13
cdr3_aa: CASGGQGDEKLFF

d_call: TRBD2
v_call: TRBV6-5
cdr3_length: 16
cdr3_aa: CASSYSASGRTGELFF

d_call: -
v_call: TRBV29-1
cdr3_length: 13
cdr3_aa: CSVGAWDTGELFF

d_call: -
v_call: TRBV6-5
cdr3_length: 11
cdr3_aa: CASSYYDEQFF

d_call: TRBD1
v_call: TRBV7-9
cdr3_length: 17
cdr3_aa: CASSSLQGTGEDEKLFF

d_call: TRBD2
v_call: TRBV5-4
cdr3_length: 16
cdr3_aa: CASSLQAGPGYNEQFF

d_call: -
v_call: TRBV4-1
cdr3_length: 13
cdr3_aa: CASSQDFLCEQYF

d_call: TRBD2
v_call: TRBV6-1
cdr3_length: 16
cdr3_aa: CASSTLLAGANNEQFF

d_call: TRBD1
v_call: TRBV4-2
cdr3_length: 16
cdr3_aa: CASSQGAGQGHYEQYF

d_call: -
v_call: TRBV29-1
cdr3_length: 12
cdr3_aa: CSVEETDHGYTF

d_call: -
v_call: TRBV27
cdr3_length: 16
cdr3_aa: CASSLSRESAYNEQYF

d_call: TRBD2
v_call: TRBV7-2
cdr3_length: 15
cdr3_aa: CASSETSGAILEQYF

d_call: TRBD2
v_call: TRBV4-1
cdr3_length: 14
cdr3_aa: CASSQGSSGETQYF

d_call: -
v_call: TRBV7-2
cdr3_length: 17
cdr3_aa: CASSLVNRGGGTDTQYF

d_call: -
v_call: TRBV2
cdr3_length: 14
cdr3_aa: CASSVSRGGYGYTF

d_call: -
v_call: TRBV28
cdr3_length: 16
cdr3_aa: CASGQLGVRGVNEQYF

d_call: -
v_call: TRBV20-1
cdr3_length: 12
cdr3_aa: CSASGSTYEQYF

d_call: -
v_call: TRBV27
cdr3_length: 13
cdr3_aa: CASSPTGFTEAFF

d_call: -
v_call: TRBV2
cdr3_length: 12
cdr3_aa: CASSEADGKQYF

d_call: TRBD2
v_call: TRBV7-2
cdr3_length: 14
cdr3_aa: CASSFGLAGETQYF

d_call: TRBD2
v_call: TRBV18
cdr3_length: 15
cdr3_aa: CASSPGLAGVPEQYF

d_call: TRBD1
v_call: TRBV29-1
cdr3_length: 13
cdr3_aa: CSVVGDRDYGYTF

d_call: TRBD2
v_call: TRBV12-3/TRBV12-4
cdr3_length: 15
cdr3_aa: CASSGVAGGFNEQFF

d_call: -
v_call: TRBV5-8
cdr3_length: 17
cdr3_aa: CASSLYGGTRGNYGYTF